One and the same sample provided the 18 T cell receptor beta chains below, sequenced in a study of blood T cells in healthy people across ages. Then a second PCR, running roughly 7 to 11 cycles, was carried out with a sample-barcoded 5' primer and a J-beta primer mix. One entry per CDR3 protein, called by TCRdb with MiXCR from the 5' RACE reads. Of more than 650,000 distinct CDR3 sequences listed, about a fifth are singletons. Input material: blood. The receptors stem from a man in his 70s in good health.

The table lists this clonotype with a few counts. CDR3 in DNA: TGTGCCAGCAGCCGTCACGGGGCAGGGGATGCGGAAAAACTGTTTTTT. This codes for CASSRHGAGDAEKLFF. The chain employs TRBV7-8 and TRBJ1-4, with a possible D match to TRBD1 (6 bases). The germline gives CDR1 SGHVS, CDR2 FQNEAQ. The CDR3 spans 16 residues. V lost 5 bases and J lost 8, with 21 bases in between.

This clonotype was picked up a small number of times. The genes are TRBV20-1 and TRBJ2-1; 7 bases fit TRBD2. The CDR3 has 15 residues. CDR1 is DFQATT and CDR2 is SNEGSKA in the germline V gene (reference sequence). J lost 2 bases, V lost 5 bases, and 9 bases had no gene match. DNA for the CDR3: TGCAGTGCTCCCCCACGGGGGGAGACCTACAATGAGCAGTTCTTC. It translates to CSAPPRGETYNEQFF.

This clonotype was recorded a few times. This chain uses TRBV12-3 or TRBV12-4 with TRBJ2-1; 15 nucleotides agree with TRBD2. With V trimmed by 7 bases and J by 7 bases, 11 bases remained unmatched. This CDR3 has 17 residues. The CDR3 region is CASISPSGTSGGNEQFF. The CDR3, as DNA: TGTGCCAGCATCTCGCCGTCCGGGACTAGCGGGGGGAATGAGCAGTTCTTC.

This clonotype was recorded once. The chain couples TRBV19 to TRBJ2-1; TRBD2 agrees at 12 bases. CDR1 is LNHDA, CDR2 SQIVND, per germline (reference sequence). The CDR3 has 17 amino acids. J was trimmed by 0 bases and V by 3 bases; bases with no gene match: 3. CDR3 nucleotide sequence: TGTGCCAGTAGTATGCGGACTAGCGGGGCCTCCTACAATGAGCAGTTCTTC. Its protein product is CASSMRTSGASYNEQFF.

This clonotype was counted a few times. The CDR3 is CASNHESGFVETAQHF. CDR3 DNA sequence: TGTGCCAGCAATCATGAGTCGGGGTTCGTCGAGACGGCCCAGCATTTT. This chain joins TRBV12-3 or TRBV12-4 and TRBJ1-5; D ambiguous. Trimming left V 7 bases short and J 11 bases short, with 27 bases between. The CDR3 runs 16 residues.

The CDR3 DNA sequence: TGTGCCAGCAGCCAGAGACCCTATGGCTACACCTTC. This encodes CASSQRPYGYTF. The chain recombines TRBV28 with TRBJ1-2; D not certain. V was cut by 6 bases and J by 4 bases, with 9 bases left in between. The CDR3 spans 12 residues. Per the germline V gene, CDR1 is MDHEN and CDR2 is SYDVKM.

This clonotype has just a few counts. The chain recombines TRBV6-6 with TRBJ2-7; 11 nucleotides agree with TRBD1. Trimming at V came to 5 bases and at J to 3 bases, leaving 15 bases not matched to a gene. This CDR3 is 18 amino acids long. Per germline, CDR1 MNHNY and CDR2 SVGAGI (reference sequence). CDR3 in DNA: TGTGCCAGCAGTAACCACCGGGACAGGGGGATAGTGGTCTACGAGCAGTACTTC. Amino acids: CASSNHRDRGIVVYEQYF.

This clonotype turned up a few times. This chain links TRBV24-1 with TRBJ2-1, with 7 bases matching TRBD2. The DNA end lines up better with TRBJ2-5; the J call may be wrong. Germline-derived CDR1 and CDR2 are KGHDR and SFDVKD. The CDR3 totals 16 residues. DNA for the CDR3: TGTGCCACCAGTGACCCCAAGAGCGGGGCCCTCGCAACCCAGTACTTC. It translates to CATSDPKSGALATQYF.

The chain carries TRBV30 and TRBJ1-3, with D unresolved. Trimming shortened V by 1 base and J by 3 bases, and 7 bases separated the two germline ends. The CDR3 length is 13 residues. CDR1 GTSNPN and CDR2 SVGIG come from the germline V gene (reference sequence). CDR3: CAWSEAVGNTIYF. DNA for the CDR3: TGTGCCTGGAGTGAGGCGGTTGGAAACACCATATATTTT.

The V gene is TRBV5-1, the J gene TRBJ2-1, with D possibly being TRBD2 (6 bases). Germline V gives CDR1 SGHRS, CDR2 YFSETQ. This CDR3 has 14 amino acids. V was pared by 0 bases and J by 5 bases, with 9 bases between. The CDR3 reads CASSLGGANNEQFF. For the CDR3, the DNA is TGCGCCAGCAGCTTGGGCGGGGCCAACAATGAGCAGTTCTTC.

This clonotype has only a few counts. The CDR3 DNA follows: TGCGCCAGCAGCTTGGATAGGACAGGCACAGATACGCAGTATTTT. Translated: CASSLDRTGTDTQYF. The chain links TRBV5-1 to TRBJ2-3, with D tentatively TRBD1 (6 bases). CDR1 is SGHRS, CDR2 YFSETQ, per germline. V shed 0 bases and J shed 1 base, with 9 bases lying between them. This CDR3 contains 15 residues.

The rearrangement joins TRBV28 to TRBJ1-2; 12 bases match TRBD1. The germline V gene has CDR1 MDHEN and CDR2 SYDVKM. This CDR3 spans 18 amino acids. With 3 bases clipped from V and 3 bases from J, the junction kept 11 bases outside the gene matches. In nucleotides, the CDR3 is TGTGCCAGCAGTTTGTCTTCCGGGACAGGGGGCGCGTACTATGGCTACACCTTC. Amino acid sequence: CASSLSSGTGGAYYGYTF.

The J gene is TRBJ2-7, the V gene TRBV27; possibly TRBD2 for D (5 bases). Trimming took off 5 bases at V and 7 bases at J, with 18 bases between the two ends. Germline loops: CDR1 MNHEY, CDR2 SMNVEV (reference sequence). The CDR3 has 14 residues. The CDR3: CASSEPGRGGEQYF. The CDR3 coding sequence is TGTGCCAGCAGTGAGCCCGGACGGGGTGGGGAGCAGTACTTC.

This clonotype was seen repeatedly, ten times or more. The gene calls are TRBV29-1 and TRBJ1-1; a weak D match, TRBD1 (6 bases). Germline-derived CDR1 and CDR2 are SQVTM and ANQGSEA. This CDR3 is built from 12 residues. V was clipped by 6 bases and J by 5 bases, with 13 bases between them. CDR3 sequence: CSVSQGGTEAFF. The CDR3 nucleotides read TGCAGCGTGTCACAGGGAGGGACTGAAGCTTTCTTT.

J is TRBJ2-5 and V is TRBV7-9; 7 bases match TRBD2. CDR1 is SEHNR, CDR2 FQNEAQ, per germline (reference sequence). Unmatched junction bases numbered 11, after V lost 5 bases and J lost 5 bases. The CDR3 totals 15 residues. The CDR3 loop reads CASSPGTTALETQYF. The CDR3, as DNA: TGTGCCAGCAGCCCCGGGACTACTGCATTGGAGACCCAGTACTTC.

This clonotype was picked up a small number of times. V and J are TRBV10-3 and TRBJ2-5; D perhaps matches TRBD1 (5 bases). Germline loops: CDR1 ENHRY, CDR2 SYGVKD. V lost 10 bases, J lost 1 base, and 13 bases lay in between. This CDR3 has 13 amino acids. As DNA, the CDR3 is TGTGCCACCAACCCCAGGGTCCAAGAGACCCAGTACTTC. It is translated as CATNPRVQETQYF.

V and J are TRBV7-9 and TRBJ2-1, with 11 bases fitting TRBD1. With V trimmed by 1 base and J by 7 bases, 6 bases remained unmatched. The CDR3 consists of 16 residues. Germline-derived CDR1 and CDR2 are SEHNR and FQNEAQ (reference sequence). The CDR3 protein is CASSLEGTGGSNEQFF. As DNA, the CDR3 is TGTGCCAGCAGCTTAGAGGGGACAGGGGGGAGTAATGAGCAGTTCTTC.

This clonotype appeared many times. V and J are TRBV5-5 and TRBJ2-1, with D possibly being TRBD1 or TRBD2 (5 bases each). The CDR3 consists of 15 residues. The germline V and J ends were trimmed by 2 bases and 2 bases, with 11 bases remaining between them. The germline V gene encodes CDR1 SGHKS and CDR2 YYEKEE (reference sequence). The CDR3 reads CASSLWDHPYNEQFF. The CDR3 DNA reads TGTGCCAGCAGCTTATGGGACCACCCCTACAATGAGCAGTTCTTC.